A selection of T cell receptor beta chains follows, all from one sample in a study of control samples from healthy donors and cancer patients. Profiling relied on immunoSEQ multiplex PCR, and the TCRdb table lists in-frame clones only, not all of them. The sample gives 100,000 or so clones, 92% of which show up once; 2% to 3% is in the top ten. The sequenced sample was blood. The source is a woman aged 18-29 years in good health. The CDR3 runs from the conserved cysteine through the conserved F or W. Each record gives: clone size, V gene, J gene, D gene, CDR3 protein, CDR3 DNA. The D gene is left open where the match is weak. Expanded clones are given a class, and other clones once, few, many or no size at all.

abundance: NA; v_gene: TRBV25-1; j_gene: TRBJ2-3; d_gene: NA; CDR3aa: CASSGLRAADTQYF; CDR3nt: TGTGCCAGCAGTGGACTCCGGGCGGCAGATACGCAGTATTTT
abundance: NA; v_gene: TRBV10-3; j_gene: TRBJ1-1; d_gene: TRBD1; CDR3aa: CAISGGGGRGTEAFF; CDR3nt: TGTGCCATCAGTGGAGGAGGGGGCCGAGGGACTGAAGCTTTCTTT
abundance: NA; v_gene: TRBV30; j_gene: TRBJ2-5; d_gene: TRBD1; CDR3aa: CAWDSQDRGLETQYF; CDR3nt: TGTGCCTGGGACTCGCAAGACAGGGGGCTTGAGACCCAGTACTTC
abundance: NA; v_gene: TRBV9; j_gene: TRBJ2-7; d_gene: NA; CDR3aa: CASSVGRISYEQYF; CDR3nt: TGTGCCAGCAGCGTAGGCCGGATCTCCTACGAGCAGTACTTC
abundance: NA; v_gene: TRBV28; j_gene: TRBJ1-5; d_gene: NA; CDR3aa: CASSLRSPSNQPQHF; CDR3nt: TGTGCCAGCAGTTTGCGCAGCCCTAGCAATCAGCCCCAGCATTTT
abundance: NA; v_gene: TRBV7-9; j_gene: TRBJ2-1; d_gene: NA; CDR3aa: CASSLSGGGEQFF; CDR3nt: TGTGCCAGCAGCTTAAGCGGAGGGGGTGAGCAGTTCTTC
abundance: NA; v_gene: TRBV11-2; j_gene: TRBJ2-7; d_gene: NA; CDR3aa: CASSLADTSYEQYF; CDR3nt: TGTGCCAGCAGCTTAGCAGACACCTCCTACGAGCAGTACTTC
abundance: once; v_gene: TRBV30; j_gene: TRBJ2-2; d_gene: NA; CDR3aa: CAWTPSQKGELFF; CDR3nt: TGTGCCTGGACGCCCAGCCAGAAAGGGGAGCTGTTTTTT
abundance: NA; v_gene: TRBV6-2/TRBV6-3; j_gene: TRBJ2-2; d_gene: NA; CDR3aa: CASSRIRGSWPGELFF; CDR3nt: TGTGCCAGCAGCCGAATCCGGGGGAGTTGGCCCGGGGAGCTGTTTTTT
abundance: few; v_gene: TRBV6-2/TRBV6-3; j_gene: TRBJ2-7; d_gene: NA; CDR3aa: CASSLTGSYEQYF; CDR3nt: TGTGCCAGCAGCCTTACAGGTTCCTACGAGCAGTACTTC
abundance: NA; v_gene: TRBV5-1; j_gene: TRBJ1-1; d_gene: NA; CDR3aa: CASSTASGDTEAFF; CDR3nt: TGCGCCAGCAGCACCGCTTCCGGGGACACTGAAGCTTTCTTT
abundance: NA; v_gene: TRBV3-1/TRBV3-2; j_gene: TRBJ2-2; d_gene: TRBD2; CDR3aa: CASSQPTSGSNTGELFF; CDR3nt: TGTGCCAGCAGCCAACCGACTAGCGGGTCGAACACCGGGGAGCTGTTTTTT
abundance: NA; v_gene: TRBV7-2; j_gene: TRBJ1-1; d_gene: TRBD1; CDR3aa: CASSLEDGTGAFF; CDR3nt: TGTGCCAGCAGCTTAGAAGACGGGACAGGGGCTTTCTTT
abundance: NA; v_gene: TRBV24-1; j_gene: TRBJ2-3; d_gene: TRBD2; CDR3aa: CATSGGTPTDTQYF; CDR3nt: TGTGCCACCTCGGGGGGGACACCCACAGATACGCAGTATTTT
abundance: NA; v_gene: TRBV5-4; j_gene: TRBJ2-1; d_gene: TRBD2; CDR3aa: CASSKSGSSYNEQFF; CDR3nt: TGTGCCAGCAGCAAAAGCGGGAGCTCCTACAATGAGCAGTTCTTC
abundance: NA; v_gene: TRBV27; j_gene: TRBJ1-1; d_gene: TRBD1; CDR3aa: CASSPRTGTEAFF; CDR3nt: TGTGCCAGCAGTCCGCGGACAGGCACTGAAGCTTTCTTT
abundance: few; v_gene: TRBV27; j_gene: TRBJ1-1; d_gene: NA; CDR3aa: CASSLFAYTEAFF; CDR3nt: TGTGCCAGCAGTTTATTTGCTTACACTGAAGCTTTCTTT
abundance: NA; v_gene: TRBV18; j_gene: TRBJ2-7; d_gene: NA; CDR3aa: CASSPPVEQGLEQYF; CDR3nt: TGTGCCAGCTCACCACCGGTAGAACAGGGTCTCGAGCAGTACTTC
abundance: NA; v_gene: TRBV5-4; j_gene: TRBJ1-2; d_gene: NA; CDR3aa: CASSLEVGTGYGYTF; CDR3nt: TGTGCCAGCAGCTTGGAGGTGGGGACGGGGTATGGCTACACCTTC
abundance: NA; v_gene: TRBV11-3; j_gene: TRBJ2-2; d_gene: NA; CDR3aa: CASSLVPGELFF; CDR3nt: TGTGCCAGCAGCTTAGTTCCCGGGGAGCTGTTTTTT
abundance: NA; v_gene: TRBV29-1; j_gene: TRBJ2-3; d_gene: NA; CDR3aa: CSVDIRFRSTDTQYF; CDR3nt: TGCAGCGTTGATATACGATTTCGGAGCACAGATACGCAGTATTTT
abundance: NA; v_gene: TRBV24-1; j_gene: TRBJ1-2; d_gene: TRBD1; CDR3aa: CATSDLRTGWGYTF; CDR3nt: TGTGCCACCAGTGATTTGCGGACAGGGTGGGGCTACACCTTC
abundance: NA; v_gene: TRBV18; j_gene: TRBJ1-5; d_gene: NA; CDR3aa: CASSPSDSNQPQHF; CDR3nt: TGTGCCAGCTCACCATCGGATAGCAATCAGCCCCAGCATTTT
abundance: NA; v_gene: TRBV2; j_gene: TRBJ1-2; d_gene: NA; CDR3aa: CANTDPTAQDLSGYTF; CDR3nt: TGTGCCAATACGGACCCGACAGCCCAAGATCTTTCGGGCTACACCTTC
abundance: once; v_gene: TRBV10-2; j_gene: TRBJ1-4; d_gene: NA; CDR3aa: CASSGTSANEKLFF; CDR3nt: TGCGCCAGCAGTGGGACTTCGGCTAATGAAAAACTGTTTTTT
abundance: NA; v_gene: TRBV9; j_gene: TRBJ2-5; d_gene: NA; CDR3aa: CASSPPTGETQYF; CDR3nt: TGTGCCAGCAGCCCTCCTACCGGAGAGACCCAGTACTTC
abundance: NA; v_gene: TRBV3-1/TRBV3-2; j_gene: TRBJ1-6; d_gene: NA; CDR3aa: CASGPFRTSNSPLHF; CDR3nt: TGTGCCAGCGGCCCCTTTCGAACGTCTAATTCACCCCTCCACTTT
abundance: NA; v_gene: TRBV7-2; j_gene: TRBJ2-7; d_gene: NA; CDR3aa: CASSPDSKSYEQYF; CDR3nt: TGTGCCAGCAGCCCGGACTCCAAATCCTACGAGCAGTACTTC
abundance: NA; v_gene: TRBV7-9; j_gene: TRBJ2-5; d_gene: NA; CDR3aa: CASSFTDRQETQYF; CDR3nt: TGTGCCAGCAGCTTTACGGACAGACAAGAGACCCAGTACTTC
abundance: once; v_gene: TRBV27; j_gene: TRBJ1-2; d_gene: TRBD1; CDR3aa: CASSFYRDRAGYTF; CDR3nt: TGTGCCAGCAGTTTTTACCGGGACAGGGCTGGCTACACCTTC
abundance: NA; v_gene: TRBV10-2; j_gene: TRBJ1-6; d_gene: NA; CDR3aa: CASSESPQAGSPLHF; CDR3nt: TGCGCCAGCAGTGAGTCCCCTCAGGCGGGTTCACCCCTCCACTTT
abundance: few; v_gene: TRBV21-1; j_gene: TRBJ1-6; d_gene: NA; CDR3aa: CASSSKTGTGVNSPLHF; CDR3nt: TGTGCCAGCAGCTCCAAGACCGGGACAGGGGTTAATTCACCCCTCCACTTT
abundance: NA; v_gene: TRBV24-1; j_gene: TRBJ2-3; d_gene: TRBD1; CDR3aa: CATSDFEDRGRPDTQYF; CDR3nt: TGTGCCACCAGTGATTTCGAGGACAGGGGGCGTCCAGATACGCAGTATTTT
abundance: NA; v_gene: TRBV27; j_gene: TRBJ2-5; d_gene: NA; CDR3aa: CASSPDGPLGGRETQYF; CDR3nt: TGTGCCAGCAGTCCCGACGGGCCCCTCGGGGGGCGGGAGACCCAGTACTTC
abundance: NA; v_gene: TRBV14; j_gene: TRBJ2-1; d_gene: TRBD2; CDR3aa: CASSQRPGLAGLPGYNEQFF; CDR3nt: TGTGCCAGCAGCCAACGCCCGGGACTAGCGGGTCTCCCGGGGTACAATGAGCAGTTCTTC
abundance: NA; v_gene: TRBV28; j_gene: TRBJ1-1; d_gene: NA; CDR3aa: CASSPTNTEAFF; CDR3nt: TGTGCCAGCAGTCCAACAAACACTGAAGCTTTCTTT
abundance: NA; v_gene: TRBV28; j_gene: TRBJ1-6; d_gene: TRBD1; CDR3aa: CASRITGGARNSPLHF; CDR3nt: TGTGCCAGCAGAATTACAGGGGGCGCGCGAAATTCACCCCTCCACTTT
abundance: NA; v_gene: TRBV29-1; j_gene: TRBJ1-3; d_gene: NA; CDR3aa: CSVAKSGNTIYF; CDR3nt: TGCAGCGTCGCGAAATCTGGAAACACCATATATTTT
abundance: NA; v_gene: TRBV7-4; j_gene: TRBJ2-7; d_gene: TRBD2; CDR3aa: CASSSNNFKRGRTYEQYF; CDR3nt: TGTGCCAGCAGCTCGAACAACTTTAAGCGGGGGAGAACCTACGAGCAGTACTTC
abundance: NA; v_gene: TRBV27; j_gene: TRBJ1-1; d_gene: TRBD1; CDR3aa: CASSLYRGNTEAFF; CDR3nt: TGTGCCAGCAGTTTATACAGGGGGAACACTGAAGCTTTCTTT
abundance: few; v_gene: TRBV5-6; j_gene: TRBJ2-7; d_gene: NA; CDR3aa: CASSGTGWPSYEQYF; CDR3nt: TGTGCCAGCAGCGGAACAGGGTGGCCGTCCTACGAGCAGTACTTC
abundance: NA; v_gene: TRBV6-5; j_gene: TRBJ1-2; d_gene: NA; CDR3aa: CASTRQNYGYTF; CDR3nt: TGTGCCAGCACGCGACAAAACTATGGCTACACCTTC
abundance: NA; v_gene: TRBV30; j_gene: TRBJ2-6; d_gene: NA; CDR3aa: CASTLGVKLSGANVLTF; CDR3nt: TGTGCCTCTACCCTCGGGGTCAAACTCTCTGGGGCCAACGTCCTGACTTTC
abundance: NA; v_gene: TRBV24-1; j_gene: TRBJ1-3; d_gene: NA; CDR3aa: CATSDPDEGGNTIYF; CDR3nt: TGTGCCACCAGTGACCCGGACGAAGGTGGAAACACCATATATTTT
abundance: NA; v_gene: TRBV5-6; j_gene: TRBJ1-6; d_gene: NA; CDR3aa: CASSPGANSPLHF; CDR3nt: TGTGCCAGCAGCCCTGGCGCTAATTCACCCCTCCACTTT
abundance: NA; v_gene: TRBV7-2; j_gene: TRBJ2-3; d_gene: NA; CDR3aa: CASSLGADTQYF; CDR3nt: TGTGCCAGCAGCTTAGGGGCAGATACGCAGTATTTT
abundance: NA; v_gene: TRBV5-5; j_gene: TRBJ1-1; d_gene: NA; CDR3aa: CASSLELAGLEAFF; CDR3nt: TGTGCCAGCAGCCTCGAACTTGCGGGACTTGAAGCTTTCTTT
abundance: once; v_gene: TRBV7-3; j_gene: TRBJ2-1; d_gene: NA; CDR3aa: CASSLTKGHEQFF; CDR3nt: TGTGCCAGCAGCTTAACCAAAGGCCATGAGCAGTTCTTC
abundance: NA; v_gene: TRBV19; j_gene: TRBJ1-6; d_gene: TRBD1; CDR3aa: CASSILQGGSPLHF; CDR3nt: TGTGCCAGTAGTATACTTCAGGGGGGGTCACCCCTCCACTTT
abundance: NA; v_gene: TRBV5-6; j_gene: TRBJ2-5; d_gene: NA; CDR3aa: CASSLRFPQETQYF; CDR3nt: TGTGCCAGCAGCTTGCGATTCCCCCAAGAGACCCAGTACTTC
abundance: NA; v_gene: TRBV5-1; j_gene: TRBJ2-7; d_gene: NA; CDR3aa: CASGQSGEGRYEQYF; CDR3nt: TGCGCCAGCGGCCAATCAGGAGAGGGCCGCTACGAGCAGTACTTC
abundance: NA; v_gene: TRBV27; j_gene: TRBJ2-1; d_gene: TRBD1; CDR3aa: CASRTDRGQTNEQFF; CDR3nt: TGTGCCAGCAGAACGGACAGGGGGCAAACTAATGAGCAGTTCTTC
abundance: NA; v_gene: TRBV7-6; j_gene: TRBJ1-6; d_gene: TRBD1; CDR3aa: CASSLGTGRHNSPLHF; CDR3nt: TGTGCCAGCAGCCTAGGGACAGGGCGCCATAATTCACCCCTCCACTTT
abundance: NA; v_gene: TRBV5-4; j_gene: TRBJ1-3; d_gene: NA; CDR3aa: CASSWGVDSGNTIYF; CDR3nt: TGTGCCAGCAGCTGGGGAGTGGACTCTGGAAACACCATATATTTT
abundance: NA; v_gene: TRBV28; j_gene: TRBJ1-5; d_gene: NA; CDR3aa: CASRRVNSNQPQHF; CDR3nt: TGTGCCAGCAGGAGAGTAAATAGCAATCAGCCCCAGCATTTT
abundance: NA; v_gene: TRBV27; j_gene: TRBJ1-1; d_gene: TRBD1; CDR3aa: CASRGQVGTEAFF; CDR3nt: TGTGCCAGCAGGGGACAGGTAGGGACTGAAGCTTTCTTT
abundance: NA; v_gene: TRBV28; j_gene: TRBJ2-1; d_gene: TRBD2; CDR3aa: CASGTGTSGRVSYNEQFF; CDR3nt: TGTGCCAGCGGGACAGGGACTAGCGGGAGAGTCTCCTACAATGAGCAGTTCTTC